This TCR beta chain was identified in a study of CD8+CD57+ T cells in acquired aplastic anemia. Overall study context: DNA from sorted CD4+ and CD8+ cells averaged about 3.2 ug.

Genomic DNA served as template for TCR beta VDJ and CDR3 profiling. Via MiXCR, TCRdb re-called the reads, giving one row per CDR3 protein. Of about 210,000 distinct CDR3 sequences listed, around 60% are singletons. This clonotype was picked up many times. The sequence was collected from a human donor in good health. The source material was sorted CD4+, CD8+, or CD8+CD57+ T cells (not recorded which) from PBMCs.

The CDR3 reads CASSQDEGSGSNEQFF. The CDR3 bases are TGTGCCAGCAGCCAAGATGAGGGTAGCGGGAGCAATGAGCAGTTCTTC. This chain connects TRBV4-2 to TRBJ2-1; 9 nucleotides align to TRBD2. The CDR3 covers 16 residues. Germline V lookup: CDR1 LGHNA, CDR2 YNFKEQ. V was clipped by 0 bases and J by 6 bases; unmatched bases: 6.